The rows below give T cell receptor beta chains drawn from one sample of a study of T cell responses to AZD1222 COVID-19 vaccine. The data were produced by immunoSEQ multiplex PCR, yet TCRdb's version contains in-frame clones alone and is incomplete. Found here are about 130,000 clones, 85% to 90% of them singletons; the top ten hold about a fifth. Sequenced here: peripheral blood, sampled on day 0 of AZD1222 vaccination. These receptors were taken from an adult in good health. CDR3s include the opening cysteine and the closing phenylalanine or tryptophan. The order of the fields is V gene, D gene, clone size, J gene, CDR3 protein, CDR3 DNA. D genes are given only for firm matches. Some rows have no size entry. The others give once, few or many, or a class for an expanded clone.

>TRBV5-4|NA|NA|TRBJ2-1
CASSGGEFGEQFF
TGTGCCAGCAGCGGCGGGGAGTTTGGTGAGCAGTTCTTC
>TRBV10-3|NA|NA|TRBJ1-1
CAISNTGGGANTEAFF
TGTGCCATCAGCAATACAGGTGGGGGAGCGAACACTGAAGCTTTCTTT
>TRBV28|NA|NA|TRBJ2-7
CASSWSASYEQYF
TGTGCCAGCAGTTGGAGCGCCTCCTACGAGCAGTACTTC
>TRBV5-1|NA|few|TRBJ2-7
CASSLGMRVGNSYEQYF
TGCGCCAGCAGCTTGGGGATGCGGGTGGGAAACTCCTACGAGCAGTACTTC
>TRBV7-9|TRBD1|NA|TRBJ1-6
CASSRPGQANSPLHF
TGTGCCAGCAGCCGTCCGGGACAGGCAAATTCACCCCTCCACTTT
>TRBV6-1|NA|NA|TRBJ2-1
CASRDVSSYNEQFF
TGTGCCAGCCGGGACGTTAGCTCCTACAATGAGCAGTTCTTC
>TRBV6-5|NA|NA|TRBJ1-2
CASSYGQNYGYTF
TGTGCCAGCAGTTACGGCCAGAACTATGGCTACACCTTC
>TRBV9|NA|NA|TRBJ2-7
CASSDSSYEQYF
TGTGCCAGCAGCGATAGCTCCTACGAGCAGTACTTC
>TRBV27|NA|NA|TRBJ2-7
CASSLRQLSSYEQYF
TGTGCCAGCAGTTTACGACAGCTCAGCTCCTACGAGCAGTACTTC
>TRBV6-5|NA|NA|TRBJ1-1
CASTFTMGANTEAFF
TGTGCCAGCACCTTCACGATGGGGGCGAACACTGAAGCTTTCTTT
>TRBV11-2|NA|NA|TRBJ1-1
CASSWGEGTEAFF
TGTGCCAGCAGCTGGGGGGAGGGGACTGAAGCTTTCTTT
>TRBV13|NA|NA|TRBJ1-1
CASSQESQAFF
TGTGCCAGCAGCCAGGAAAGCCAGGCTTTCTTT
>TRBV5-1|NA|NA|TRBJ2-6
CASSLVSAGSTSGANVLTF
TGCGCCAGCAGCTTGGTTTCTGCAGGTTCCACCTCTGGGGCCAACGTCCTGACTTTC
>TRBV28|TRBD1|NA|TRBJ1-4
CASSYLSGGTNEKLFF
TGTGCCAGCTCCTACCTATCAGGGGGGACTAATGAAAAACTGTTTTTT